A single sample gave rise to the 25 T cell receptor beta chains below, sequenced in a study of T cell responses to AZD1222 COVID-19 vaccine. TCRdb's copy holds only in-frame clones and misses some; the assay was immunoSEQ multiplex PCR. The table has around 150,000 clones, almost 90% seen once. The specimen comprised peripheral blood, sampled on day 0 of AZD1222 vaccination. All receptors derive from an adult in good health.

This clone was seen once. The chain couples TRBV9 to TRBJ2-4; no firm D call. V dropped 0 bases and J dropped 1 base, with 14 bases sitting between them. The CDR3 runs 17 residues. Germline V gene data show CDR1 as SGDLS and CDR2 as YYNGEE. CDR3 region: CASSVDSGVGAKNIQYF. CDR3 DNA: TGTGCCAGCAGCGTAGATTCCGGAGTTGGGGCCAAAAACATTCAGTACTTC.

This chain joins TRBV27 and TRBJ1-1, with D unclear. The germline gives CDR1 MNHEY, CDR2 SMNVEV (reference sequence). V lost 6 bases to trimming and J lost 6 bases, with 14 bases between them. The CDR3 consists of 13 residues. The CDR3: CASSLGGVSEAFF. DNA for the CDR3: TGTGCCAGCAGCCTAGGAGGAGTCTCTGAAGCTTTCTTT.

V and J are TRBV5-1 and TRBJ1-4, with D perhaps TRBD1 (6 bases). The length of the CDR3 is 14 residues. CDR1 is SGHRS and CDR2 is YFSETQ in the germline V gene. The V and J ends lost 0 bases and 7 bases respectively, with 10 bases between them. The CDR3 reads CASSLGQDGEKLFF. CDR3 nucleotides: TGCGCCAGCAGCTTGGGACAGGATGGTGAAAAACTGTTTTTT.

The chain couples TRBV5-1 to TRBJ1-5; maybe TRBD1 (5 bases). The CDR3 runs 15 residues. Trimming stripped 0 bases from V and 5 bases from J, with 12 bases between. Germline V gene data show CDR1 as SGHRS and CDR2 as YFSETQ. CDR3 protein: CASSLESGSHQPQHF. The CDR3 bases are TGCGCCAGCAGCTTGGAATCAGGGTCTCATCAGCCCCAGCATTTT.

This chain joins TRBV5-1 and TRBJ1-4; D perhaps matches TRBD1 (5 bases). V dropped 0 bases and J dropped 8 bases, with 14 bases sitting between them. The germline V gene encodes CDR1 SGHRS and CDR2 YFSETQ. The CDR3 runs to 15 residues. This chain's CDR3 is CASSLDPAWGEKLFF. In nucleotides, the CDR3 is TGCGCCAGCAGCTTGGATCCAGCCTGGGGGGAAAAACTGTTTTTT.

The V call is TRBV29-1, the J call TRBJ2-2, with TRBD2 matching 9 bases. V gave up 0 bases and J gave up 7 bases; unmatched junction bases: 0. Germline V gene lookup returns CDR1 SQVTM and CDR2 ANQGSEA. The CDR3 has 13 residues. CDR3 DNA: TGCAGCGTTGAAGAACTAGCGGGCGGGGAGCTGTTTTTT. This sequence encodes CSVEELAGGELFF.

DNA of the CDR3: TGTGCCAGCAGTTACGACAGCCTCACCGGGGAGCTGTTTTTT. Its translation: CASSYDSLTGELFF. V gene TRBV6-2 or TRBV6-3 combines with J gene TRBJ2-2, with D tentatively TRBD1 (5 bases). CDR1 and CDR2 from the germline V gene are MNHEY and SVGEGT. V lost 2 bases to trimming and J lost 4 bases, with 8 bases between them. The CDR3 is 14 residues long.

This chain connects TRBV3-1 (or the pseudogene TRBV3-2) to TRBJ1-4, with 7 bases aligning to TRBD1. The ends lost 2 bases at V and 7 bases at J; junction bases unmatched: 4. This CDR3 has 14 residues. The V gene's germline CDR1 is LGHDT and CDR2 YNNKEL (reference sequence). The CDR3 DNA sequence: TGTGCCAGCAGCCAAAAAGGGACAGCTGAAAAACTGTTTTTT. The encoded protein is CASSQKGTAEKLFF.

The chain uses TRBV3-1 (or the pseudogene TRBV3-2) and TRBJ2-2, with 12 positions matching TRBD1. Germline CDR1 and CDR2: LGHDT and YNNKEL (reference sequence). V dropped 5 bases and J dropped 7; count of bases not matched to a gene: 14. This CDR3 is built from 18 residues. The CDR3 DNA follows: TGTGCCAGCAGCGGACGGGACAGGGGGCAAATTCAGCGCGGGGAGCTGTTTTTT. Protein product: CASSGRDRGQIQRGELFF.

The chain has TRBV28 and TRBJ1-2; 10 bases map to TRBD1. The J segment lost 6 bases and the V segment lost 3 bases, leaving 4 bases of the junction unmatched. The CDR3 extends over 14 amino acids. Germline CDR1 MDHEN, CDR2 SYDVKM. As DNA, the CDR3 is TGTGCCAGCAGTTTTACCGGGACAGGGGATGGCTACACCTTC. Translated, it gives CASSFTGTGDGYTF.

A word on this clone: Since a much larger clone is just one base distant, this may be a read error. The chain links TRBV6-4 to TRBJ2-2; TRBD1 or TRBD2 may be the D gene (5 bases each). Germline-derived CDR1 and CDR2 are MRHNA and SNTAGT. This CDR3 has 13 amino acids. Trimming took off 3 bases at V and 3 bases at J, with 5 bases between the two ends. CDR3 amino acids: CASSEGDTGELFF. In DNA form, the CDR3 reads TGTGCCAGCAGTGAGGGGGACACCGGGGAGCTGTTTTTT.

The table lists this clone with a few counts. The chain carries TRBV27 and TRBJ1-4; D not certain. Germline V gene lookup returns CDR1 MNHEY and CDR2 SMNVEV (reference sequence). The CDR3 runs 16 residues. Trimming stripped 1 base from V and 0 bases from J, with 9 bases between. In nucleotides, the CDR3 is TGTGCCAGCAGTTTATATCGAGGCTCAACTAATGAAAAACTGTTTTTT. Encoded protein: CASSLYRGSTNEKLFF.

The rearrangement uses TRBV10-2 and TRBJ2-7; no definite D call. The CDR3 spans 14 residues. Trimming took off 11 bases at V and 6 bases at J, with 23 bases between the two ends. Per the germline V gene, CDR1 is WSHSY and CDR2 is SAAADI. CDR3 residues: CASGYKGRMGEQYF. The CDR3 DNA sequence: TGCGCCTCGGGTTACAAGGGCCGGATGGGCGAGCAGTACTTC.

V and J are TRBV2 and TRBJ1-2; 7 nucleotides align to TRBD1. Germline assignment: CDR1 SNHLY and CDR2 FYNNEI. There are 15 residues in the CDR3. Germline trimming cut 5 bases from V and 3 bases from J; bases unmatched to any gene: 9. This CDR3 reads CASSLRLDRHYGYTF. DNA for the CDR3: TGTGCCAGCAGTCTAAGATTGGACAGGCACTATGGCTACACCTTC.

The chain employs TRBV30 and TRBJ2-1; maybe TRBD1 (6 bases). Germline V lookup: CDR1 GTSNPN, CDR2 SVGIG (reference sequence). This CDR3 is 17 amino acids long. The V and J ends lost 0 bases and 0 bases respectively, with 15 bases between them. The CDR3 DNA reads TGTGCCTGGAGTGTAGCACTCACAGGGAACTCCTACAATGAGCAGTTCTTC. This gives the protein CAWSVALTGNSYNEQFF.

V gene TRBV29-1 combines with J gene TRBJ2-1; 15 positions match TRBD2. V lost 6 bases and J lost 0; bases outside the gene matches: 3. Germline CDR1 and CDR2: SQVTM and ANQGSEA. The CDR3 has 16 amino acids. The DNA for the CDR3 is TGCAGCGTAGGGACTAGCGGGGGGTCCTCCTACAATGAGCAGTTCTTC. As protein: CSVGTSGGSSYNEQFF.

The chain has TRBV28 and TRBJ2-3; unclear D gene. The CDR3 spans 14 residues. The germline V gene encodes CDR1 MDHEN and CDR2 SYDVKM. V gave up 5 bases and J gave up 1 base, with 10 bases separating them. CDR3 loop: CASSPTGGTDTQYF. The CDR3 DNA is TGTGCCAGCAGTCCTACGGGCGGCACAGATACGCAGTATTTT.

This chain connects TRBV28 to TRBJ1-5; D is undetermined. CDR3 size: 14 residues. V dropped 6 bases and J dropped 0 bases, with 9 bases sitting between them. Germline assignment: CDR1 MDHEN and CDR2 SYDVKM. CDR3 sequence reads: CASRRTYSNQPQHF. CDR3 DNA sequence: TGTGCCAGCAGGCGGACCTATAGCAATCAGCCCCAGCATTTT.

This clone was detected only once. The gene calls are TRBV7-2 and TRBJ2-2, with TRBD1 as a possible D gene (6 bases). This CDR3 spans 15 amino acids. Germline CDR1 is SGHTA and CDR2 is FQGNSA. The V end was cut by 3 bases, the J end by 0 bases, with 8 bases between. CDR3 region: CASSFQGSNTGELFF. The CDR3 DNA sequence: TGTGCCAGCAGCTTCCAGGGGTCGAACACCGGGGAGCTGTTTTTT.

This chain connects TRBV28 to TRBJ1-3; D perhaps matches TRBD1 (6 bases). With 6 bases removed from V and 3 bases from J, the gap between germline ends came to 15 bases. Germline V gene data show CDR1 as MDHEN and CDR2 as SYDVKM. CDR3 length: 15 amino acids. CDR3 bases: TGTGCCAGCAGGGAACAGGGCAAGTTTGGAAACACCATATATTTT. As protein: CASREQGKFGNTIYF. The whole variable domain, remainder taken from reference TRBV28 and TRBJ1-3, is DVKVTQSSRYLVKRTGEKVFLECVQDMDHENMFWYRQDPGLGLRLIYFSYDVKMKEKGDIPEGYSVSREKKERFSLILESASTNQTSMYLCASREQGKFGNTIYFGEGSWLTVV.

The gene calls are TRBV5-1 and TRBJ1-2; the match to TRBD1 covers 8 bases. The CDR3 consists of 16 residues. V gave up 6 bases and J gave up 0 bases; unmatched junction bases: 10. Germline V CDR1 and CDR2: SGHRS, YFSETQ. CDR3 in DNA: TGCGCCAGCAAAAACTTCGGGACAGGTCCTAACTATGGCTACACCTTC. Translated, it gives CASKNFGTGPNYGYTF.

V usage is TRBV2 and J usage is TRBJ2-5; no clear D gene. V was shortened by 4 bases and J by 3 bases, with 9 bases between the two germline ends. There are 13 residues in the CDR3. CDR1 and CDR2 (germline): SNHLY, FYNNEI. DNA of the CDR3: TGTGCCAGCAGTGTAGGGTGGGAAGAGACCCAGTACTTC. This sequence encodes CASSVGWEETQYF.

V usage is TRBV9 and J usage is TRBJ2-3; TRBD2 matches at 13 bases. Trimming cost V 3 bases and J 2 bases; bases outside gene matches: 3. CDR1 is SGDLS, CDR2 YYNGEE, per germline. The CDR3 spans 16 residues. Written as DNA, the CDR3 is TGTGCCAGCAGCGGAACTAGCGGGGGGGACACAGATACGCAGTATTTT. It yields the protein CASSGTSGGDTDTQYF.

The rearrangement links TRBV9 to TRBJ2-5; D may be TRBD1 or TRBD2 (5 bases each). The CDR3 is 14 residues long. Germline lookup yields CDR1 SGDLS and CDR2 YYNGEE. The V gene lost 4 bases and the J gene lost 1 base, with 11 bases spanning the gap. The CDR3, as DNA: TGTGCCAGCAGCAGGGACGGATCCCAAGAGACCCAGTACTTC. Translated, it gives CASSRDGSQETQYF.

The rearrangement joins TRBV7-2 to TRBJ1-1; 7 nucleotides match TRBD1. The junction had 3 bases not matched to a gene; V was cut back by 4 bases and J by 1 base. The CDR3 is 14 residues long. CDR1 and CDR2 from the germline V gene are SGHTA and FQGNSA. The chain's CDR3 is CASSSGQPNTEAFF. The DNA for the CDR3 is TGTGCCAGCAGCTCGGGACAGCCGAACACTGAAGCTTTCTTT.